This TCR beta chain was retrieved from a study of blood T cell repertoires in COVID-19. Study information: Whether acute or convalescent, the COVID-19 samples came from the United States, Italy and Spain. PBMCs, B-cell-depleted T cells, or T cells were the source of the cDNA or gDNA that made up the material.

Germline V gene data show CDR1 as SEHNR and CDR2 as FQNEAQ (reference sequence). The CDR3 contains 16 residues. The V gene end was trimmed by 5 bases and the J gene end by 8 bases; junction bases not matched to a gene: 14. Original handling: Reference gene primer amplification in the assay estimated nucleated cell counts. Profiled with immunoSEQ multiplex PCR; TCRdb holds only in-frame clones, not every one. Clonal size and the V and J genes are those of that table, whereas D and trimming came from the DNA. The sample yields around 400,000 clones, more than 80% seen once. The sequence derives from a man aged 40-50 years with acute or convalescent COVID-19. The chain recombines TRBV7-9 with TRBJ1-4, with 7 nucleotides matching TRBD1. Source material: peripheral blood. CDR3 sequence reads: CASSTSDRAGWEKLFF. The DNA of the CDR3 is TGTGCCAGCAGCACGAGTGACAGGGCCGGTTGGGAAAAACTGTTTTTT.